Detailed here is one T cell receptor (beta chain). The junction differs from germline at one of its ends, possibly a read error. The length of the CDR3 is 11 residues. Germline CDR1 is LGHNA and CDR2 is YNFKEQ. These data come from a study of CD8 T cells in Susac syndrome. An amount of RNA that ranged from roughly 0.45 to 1 ug was reverse transcribed with random hexamers. One entry per CDR3 protein results from TCRdb running MiXCR on the immunoSEQ multiplex PCR reads. The data hold approximately 1,200 distinct CDR3 sequences, with around 61% observed a single time. The memory subsets used in TEMRA sorting were defined through staining for CD27 and CD45RA. Total CD8+ cells were sequenced, and sorted CD8+ TEMRA cells were sequenced as well.

This sequence was found in a human donor with Susac syndrome. Sequencing was carried out using CD8+ TEMRA cells from PBMCs. Subset described: FACS-sorted terminally differentiated effector memory CD8+ T cells re-expressing CD45RA (CD8+ TEMRA). The chain is built from TRBV4-2 and TRBJ1-1; D is unresolved. As DNA, the CDR3 is TGTGCCAGCAGCCAAGGGCCTGAGGCTTTCTTT. As protein: CASSQGPEAFF.